The clone carrying this TCR beta chain has just a few counts. The data belong to a study of human T cells and chemical hapten exposure. At the level of the study: Epicutaneous patch tests delivered 0.01% DPC to the upper back, with evaluation at 6 days.

Sample time point: patch test 3, about 24 weeks after DPC sensitization. Treatment reported: therapeutic diphenylcyclopropenone sensitization with weekly scalp DPC. Per the original methods: Sequenced samples showed a median of around 96,000 TCRs each, with counts running from about 20,000 to 690,000. TCRdb re-called the RACE reads through MiXCR, storing one row per CDR3 protein. TCRdb, not the original authors, processed these V and J calls. The sample records some 60,000 distinct CDR3 sequences, approximately 13% being singletons. V was trimmed by 5 bases and J by 8 bases, leaving 9 bases between them. This CDR3 spans 10 amino acids. CDR1 is DFQATT and CDR2 is SNEGSKA in the germline V gene (reference sequence).

The V gene is TRBV20-1, the J gene TRBJ1-2; no definite D call. The clonotype comes from a man aged 30 to 45 with alopecia areata. Some clones in this sample may be carry-over from other donors' samples. Source: whole blood, taken in connection with sensitization to the hapten diphenylcyclopropenone (DPC). The CDR3 here is CSAPFQGYTF. The CDR3 nucleotides are TGCAGTGCTCCATTCCAGGGCTACACCTTC.